A single TCR beta chain is shown here with its context. Its antigen is as yet unknown. This may be a read error: a much more frequent sequence differs by one nucleotide. This sample was included in a study of tumor and adjacent non-tumor tissue in lung cancer. Study findings and constraints: Patients with more diverse tumor TCRs had worse survival. Compared with tumor, normal lung showed significantly lower TCR diversity.

This sample's RNA came from whole unsorted tissue. More than 3 cm separated this lung sample from the edge of the tumor. A modified ARM-PCR protocol with three rounds of nested PCR amplified TCRbeta. Via MiXCR, TCRdb re-called the multiplex PCR reads, giving one row per CDR3 protein. The sample records 60,000 to 90,000 distinct CDR3 sequences, about two thirds being singletons. This CDR3 is 17 amino acids long. The germline V gene has CDR1 SGHKS and CDR2 YYEKEE (reference sequence). Sequenced sample: distant non-tumor lung tissue. The chain uses TRBV5-5 and TRBJ2-7; 11 nucleotides align to TRBD2. The source is a woman in her forties or fifties with non-small cell lung cancer. The DNA for the CDR3 is TGTGCCATCAGCTTGGTGCTAGCGGGAGGCAGCTCCTACGAGCAGTACTTC. It specifies CAISLVLAGGSSYEQYF.